This TCR beta chain was retrieved from a study of spatial heterogeneity in lung cancer. Overall study context: Raw-read counts averaged over ten per unique TCR and UMI combination. Study-level points and caveats: TCRs found ubiquitously expanded in tumor appeared in blood more at resection than at follow-up.

Time point described: sample taken at primary tumor resection. Unsorted tumor, nontumor lung tissue or cryopreserved PBMC supplied the whole RNA. Unique molecular identifiers tagged every individual TCR cDNA molecule. Via MiXCR, TCRdb re-called the 5' RACE reads, giving one row per CDR3 protein. The table records some 64,000 distinct CDR3 sequences, 8.4% of them present only once. This clonotype was observed a few times. What it recognizes is unknown. The CDR3 extends over 13 amino acids. From germline, CDR1 is LGHDT and CDR2 YNNKEL (reference sequence). With 2 bases removed from V and 8 bases from J, the gap between germline ends came to 9 bases.

Specimen: PBMCs, collected at surgery. V is TRBV3-1 and J is TRBJ1-4; TRBD1 might be the D (5 bases). This TCR derives from a female donor with early-stage non-small cell lung cancer. The CDR3 here is CASSQQGWEKLFF. As DNA, the CDR3 is TGTGCCAGCAGCCAACAGGGCTGGGAAAAACTGTTTTTT.